A single count supports the clone carrying this TCR beta chain. Sequenced by immunoSEQ multiplex PCR; TCRdb stores in-frame clones only, minus some. Of roughly 11,000 clones detected, approximately 88% appear once; the ten largest clones hold roughly 10%. This sample is drawn from a study of T cell changes during pregnancy in multiple sclerosis. Germline-derived CDR1 and CDR2 are SGHRS and YFSETQ. The CDR3 loop spans 20 amino acids. The J segment lost 8 bases and the V segment lost 5 bases, leaving 22 bases of the junction unmatched. V gene TRBV5-1 combines with J gene TRBJ2-1; TRBD2 matches 13 bases. Material: CD8+ T cells from peripheral blood mononuclear cells, obtained after pregnancy. The receptor was isolated from a female donor in good health, enrolled as a control in a pregnancy study. CDR3 in DNA: TGCGCCAGCAGAAATCCCCTCGGGACTAGCGGGGACCCGAGGGTCGATGAGCAGTTCTTC. Protein product: CASRNPLGTSGDPRVDEQFF.